The 25 T cell receptor beta chains below all came from one sample that was sequenced in a study of shared clonotypes between healthy human individuals. Using immunoSEQ multiplex PCR, the repertoire was profiled, and TCRdb retains in-frame clones only, with some absent. The sample lists hundreds of thousands of clones; 55% to 85% were seen once. The specimen was memory CD4+ T cells sorted from blood. Specified subset: CD45RA-negative fraction. The receptors derive from a woman aged 25 to 45 in good health.

The rearrangement links TRBV28 to TRBJ1-1; D remains ambiguous. This CDR3 is built from 11 residues. Trimming took off 6 bases at V and 6 bases at J, with 8 bases between the two ends. Per germline, CDR1 MDHEN and CDR2 SYDVKM. The CDR3 nucleotides are TGTGCCAGCAGCTTGATCGCTGAAGCTTTCTTT. It codes for CASSLIAEAFF.

The chain joins TRBV28 to TRBJ1-1; tentatively, D is TRBD1 (6 bases). This CDR3 spans 15 amino acids. Germline CDR1 is MDHEN and CDR2 is SYDVKM. Trimming took off 6 bases at V and 1 base at J, with 15 bases between the two ends. The DNA for the CDR3 is TGTGCCAGCAGCCGCACCGAGACAGGGAACACTGAAGCTTTCTTT. It yields the protein CASSRTETGNTEAFF.

The chain recombines TRBV6-6 with TRBJ2-3; 7 nucleotides match TRBD1. Trimming removed 4 bases from V and 1 base from J; junction bases left unmatched: 2. The CDR3 spans 14 residues. CDR1 and CDR2 from the germline V gene are MNHNY and SVGAGI (reference sequence). CDR3 protein: CASSSQGGTDTQYF. The CDR3 DNA is TGTGCCAGCAGTTCCCAGGGGGGCACAGATACGCAGTATTTT.

This clone was picked up one time. The chain carries TRBV5-1 and TRBJ2-7, with 8 bases identical to TRBD2. The CDR3 covers 15 residues. Germline V gene sequence: CDR1 SGHRS, CDR2 YFSETQ. J was trimmed by 2 bases and V by 0 bases; bases with no gene match: 4. The CDR3 spells CASSLASGLTYEQYF. The CDR3 region has the DNA TGCGCCAGCAGCTTGGCTAGCGGGCTAACCTACGAGCAGTACTTC.

J is TRBJ2-2 and V is TRBV7-9; D possibly corresponds to TRBD2 (5 bases). The CDR3 has 15 residues. CDR1 is SEHNR and CDR2 is FQNEAQ in the germline V gene (reference sequence). Trimming shortened V by 2 bases and J by 6 bases, and 13 bases separated the two germline ends. The CDR3 nucleotides read TGTGCCAGCAGCTTAATTCAGATCGGGGCCGGGGAGCTGTTTTTT. Protein: CASSLIQIGAGELFF.

A note on this clone: One end of the junction fails to match germline, which may point to a read error. CDR3 bases: TGTGCCAGCAGGGAAGCTAGCGGACGGAACAATGAGCAGTTCTTC. This encodes CASREASGRNNEQFF. The rearrangement uses TRBV2 and TRBJ2-1, with TRBD2 identical over 7 bases. This CDR3 region has 15 residues. Germline V gene data show CDR1 as SNHLY and CDR2 as FYNNEI.

The genes are TRBV2 and TRBJ2-1; 7 bases line up with TRBD2. Germline V gene sequence: CDR1 SNHLY, CDR2 FYNNEI. Germline trimming cut 5 bases from V and 2 bases from J; bases unmatched to any gene: 3. The length of the CDR3 is 14 residues. CDR3 bases: TGTGCCAGCAGTCCTAGCGGAACCTACAATGAGCAGTTCTTC. This sequence encodes CASSPSGTYNEQFF. The full variable domain, in which reference TRBV2 and TRBJ2-1 provide the parts outside the CDR3, is EPEVTQTPSHQVTQMGQEVILRCVPISNHLYFYWYRQILGQKVEFLVSFYNNEISEKSEIFDDQFSVERPDGSNFTLKIRSTKLEDSAMYFCASSPSGTYNEQFFGPGTRLTVL.

The chain carries TRBV11-2 and TRBJ2-3, with D uncertain. This CDR3 contains 16 residues. Per germline, CDR1 SGHAT and CDR2 FQNNGV. Trimming left V 1 base short and J 1 base short, with 12 bases between. The DNA for the CDR3 is TGTGCCAGCAGCTTAGCGCTGGGTCGCGGCACAGATACGCAGTATTTT. Translating gives CASSLALGRGTDTQYF.

This clone occurred once. The rearrangement uses TRBV10-3 and TRBJ1-5, with D perhaps TRBD1 (5 bases). CDR1 ENHRY and CDR2 SYGVKD come from the germline V gene. The CDR3 totals 14 residues. V was cut by 3 bases and J by 7 bases, with 13 bases left in between. The CDR3 loop is CAISERGLDQPQHF. The CDR3 nucleotides read TGTGCCATCAGTGAAAGGGGTCTCGACCAGCCCCAGCATTTT.

The rearrangement links TRBV2 to TRBJ1-5, with D perhaps TRBD1 (6 bases). V was shortened by 7 bases and J by 4 bases, with 11 bases between the two germline ends. CDR3 length equals 13 residues. Germline V gives CDR1 SNHLY, CDR2 FYNNEI. The CDR3 region is CASTLRGNQPQHF. CDR3 coding DNA: TGTGCCAGCACCCTGAGGGGGAATCAGCCCCAGCATTTT. The whole variable domain, filled in from reference TRBV2 and TRBJ1-5, reads EPEVTQTPSHQVTQMGQEVILRCVPISNHLYFYWYRQILGQKVEFLVSFYNNEISEKSEIFDDQFSVERPDGSNFTLKIRSTKLEDSAMYFCASTLRGNQPQHFGDGTRLSIL.

The J gene is TRBJ2-2, the V gene TRBV19; maybe TRBD2 (6 bases). The V gene lost 7 bases and the J gene lost 4 bases, with 16 bases spanning the gap. Germline V gene sequence: CDR1 LNHDA, CDR2 SQIVND (reference sequence). The CDR3 sequence is 15 residues long. In nucleotides, the CDR3 is TGTGCCAGTATGGGGCGGGACGGTCGCACCGGGGAGCTGTTTTTT. Its protein is CASMGRDGRTGELFF.

The rearrangement joins TRBV30 to TRBJ1-1; possibly TRBD1 for D (5 bases). The CDR3 has 15 amino acids. In germline, CDR1 is GTSNPN, CDR2 SVGIG (reference sequence). V was shortened by 4 bases and J by 0 bases, with 15 bases between the two germline ends. The DNA for the CDR3 is TGTGCCTGGAACGCCGCGGGGGGTATGAACACTGAAGCTTTCTTT. Translating it yields CAWNAAGGMNTEAFF.

This chain connects TRBV28 to TRBJ1-5; TRBD1 aligns across 7 bases. Germline trimming cut 7 bases from V and 4 bases from J; bases unmatched to any gene: 10. The CDR3 consists of 15 residues. Germline CDR1 and CDR2: MDHEN and SYDVKM. DNA of the CDR3: TGTGCCAGCAAAAATGCCGGACAGGAAAATCAGCCCCAGCATTTT. It translates to CASKNAGQENQPQHF.

To note about this clone: The sample contains more than one DNA sequence encoding this CDR3. The V call is TRBV7-9, the J call TRBJ1-1, with unresolved D. This CDR3 contains 13 residues. The germline V and J ends were trimmed by 1 base and 2 bases, with 5 bases remaining between them. Germline V gene sequence: CDR1 SEHNR, CDR2 FQNEAQ (reference sequence). CDR3 DNA sequence: TGTGCCAGCAGCTTAGTTGGTAACACTGAAGCTTTCTTT. It codes for CASSLVGNTEAFF.

As regards this clone: The sample carries other DNA sequences with the same CDR3. This chain links TRBV6-1 with TRBJ1-5; 7 positions match TRBD1. CDR3 length equals 13 residues. Looked up from germline, CDR1 is MNHNS and CDR2 is SASEGT. The J segment lost 5 bases and the V segment lost 4 bases, leaving 2 bases of the junction unmatched. CDR3: CASSGQGDQPQHF. In DNA form, the CDR3 reads TGTGCCAGCAGTGGACAGGGTGATCAGCCCCAGCATTTT.

The chain joins TRBV11-1 to TRBJ2-1, with 15 bases matching TRBD2. J was trimmed by 8 bases and V by 5 bases; bases with no gene match: 7. This CDR3 contains 16 residues. Germline lookup yields CDR1 SGHAT and CDR2 FQDESV (reference sequence). The CDR3 protein is CASSPGTSGRLDEQFF. Here the CDR3 DNA reads TGTGCCAGCAGCCCGGGGACTAGCGGGAGGCTGGATGAGCAGTTCTTC.

J is TRBJ2-1 and V is TRBV6-5; TRBD2 aligns across 7 bases. The CDR3 spans 14 residues. The V gene's germline CDR1 is MNHEY and CDR2 SVGAGI. Trimming removed 11 bases from V and 3 bases from J; junction bases left unmatched: 10. In DNA, the CDR3 is TGTGCCCGACCGAGGGCGGGAGTCTACAATGAGCAGTTCTTC. It yields the protein CARPRAGVYNEQFF.

The J gene is TRBJ2-1, the V gene TRBV4-2; unclear D gene. This CDR3 spans 16 amino acids. Looked up from germline, CDR1 is LGHNA and CDR2 is YNFKEQ. V dropped 4 bases and J dropped 6 bases, with 19 bases sitting between them. In nucleotides, the CDR3 is TGTGCCAGCAGCCGGAATATGGTTTTAGAGGCCAATGAGCAGTTCTTC. This encodes CASSRNMVLEANEQFF.

The chain carries TRBV7-9 and TRBJ2-1, with TRBD2 matching over 9 bases. This CDR3 contains 15 residues. The V gene's germline CDR1 is SEHNR and CDR2 FQNEAQ (reference sequence). The junction had 6 bases not matched to a gene; V was cut back by 5 bases and J by 4 bases. For the CDR3, the DNA is TGTGCCAGCAGCCCCGGGGGACTAGCTTACAATGAGCAGTTCTTC. Translated, it gives CASSPGGLAYNEQFF.

The chain couples TRBV11-1 to TRBJ2-3; 8 nucleotides align to TRBD1. This CDR3 has 16 amino acids. Trimming at V came to 1 base and at J to 5 bases, leaving 8 bases not matched to a gene. Germline V gene sequence: CDR1 SGHAT, CDR2 FQDESV (reference sequence). CDR3: CASSLGLTGDIDTQYF. DNA for the CDR3: TGTGCCAGCAGCTTAGGATTGACAGGGGACATAGATACGCAGTATTTT.

This clone was picked up one time. CDR3 residues: CASSFSQLQETQYF. DNA for the CDR3: TGTGCCAGCAGCTTTTCCCAGCTCCAAGAGACCCAGTACTTC. The V and J genes are TRBV5-4 and TRBJ2-5; D gene ambiguous. This CDR3 has 14 residues. The ends were cut back, 2 bases at V and 1 base at J, with 9 bases in the middle. Germline V lookup: CDR1 SGHNT, CDR2 YYREEE (reference sequence).

V gene TRBV19 combines with J gene TRBJ1-1; tentatively, D is TRBD1 (6 bases). Per germline, CDR1 LNHDA and CDR2 SQIVND (reference sequence). Trimming shortened V by 0 bases and J by 4 bases, and 9 bases separated the two germline ends. CDR3 length equals 14 residues. The CDR3 DNA is TGTGCCAGTAGTATAGAGGGGGCGCCCACTGAAGCTTTCTTT. Translation gives CASSIEGAPTEAFF. Full variable domain (outside the CDR3, taken from reference TRBV19 and TRBJ1-1): DGGITQSPKYLFRKEGQNVTLSCEQNLNHDAMYWYRQDPGQGLRLIYYSQIVNDFQKGDIAEGYSVSREKKESFPLTVTSAQKNPTAFYLCASSIEGAPTEAFFGQGTRLTVV.

In this sample, this clone turned up a few times. In DNA, the CDR3 is TGCGCCAGCAGCCAAGTCTGGCAGGGTAGCGGCTACACCTTC. Translation: CASSQVWQGSGYTF. The chain uses TRBV4-1 and TRBJ1-2, with D perhaps TRBD1 (5 bases). V shed 1 base and J shed 8 bases, with 14 bases lying between them. Per the germline V gene, CDR1 is MGHRA and CDR2 is YSYEKL. The CDR3 has 14 residues.

This clone is a singleton in its sample. This may come from a read error, since a much larger clone is one base off. Other DNA sequences in the sample encode the same CDR3. The genes are TRBV6-6 and TRBJ1-5; unclear D gene. Trimming shortened V by 6 bases and J by 1 base, and 4 bases separated the two germline ends. Germline CDR1 MNHNY, CDR2 SVGAGI (reference sequence). The CDR3 has 12 residues. The CDR3 nucleotides are TGTGCCAGCAGGGTGAGCAATCAGCCCCAGCATTTT. It translates to CASRVSNQPQHF.

This chain links TRBV10-1 with TRBJ2-7, with TRBD2 matching over 10 bases. Trimming took 3 bases from V and 5 from J; bases not matched to a gene: 7. Germline CDR1 reads WNHNN; CDR2 reads SYGVQD (reference sequence). This CDR3 is 15 amino acids long. The CDR3 region is CASSDPSGSGDEQYF. The DNA of the CDR3 is TGCGCCAGCAGTGACCCTAGCGGGAGTGGGGACGAGCAGTACTTC.